These 32 T cell receptor beta chains originate from one sample sequenced in a study of blood T cell repertoires in COVID-19. The assay was immunoSEQ multiplex PCR, and TCRdb's table has in-frame clones only and misses some. The profile covers a few hundred thousand clones, with 80% appearing a single time and roughly 12% taken by the ten largest. Sequencing was done on a sample of peripheral blood. Receptor source: a human donor in a cohort sampled during active COVID-19.

This chain uses TRBV2 with TRBJ2-7, with 8 bases fitting TRBD1. Looked up from germline, CDR1 is SNHLY and CDR2 is FYNNEI. V lost 6 bases, J lost 5 bases, and 6 bases stayed unmatched. This CDR3 has 13 residues. CDR3 nucleotides: TGTGCCAGCAGGGACAGGGTAATCCACGAGCAGTACTTC. It translates to CASRDRVIHEQYF.

The chain's CDR3 is CASSQAAGATDTQYF. DNA of the CDR3: TGTGCCAGCAGCCAAGCGGCGGGAGCTACAGATACGCAGTATTTT. This chain joins TRBV4-2 and TRBJ2-3, with TRBD2 matching over 7 bases. The CDR3 length is 15 residues. With V trimmed by 1 base and J by 3 bases, 4 bases remained unmatched. Germline V gene sequence: CDR1 LGHNA, CDR2 YNFKEQ.

This chain uses TRBV2 with TRBJ1-4; 7 positions match TRBD1. The CDR3 consists of 15 residues. CDR1 is SNHLY and CDR2 is FYNNEI in the germline V gene. Trimming at V came to 8 bases and at J to 7 bases, leaving 13 bases not matched to a gene. CDR3 residues: CASLPTRQGREKLFF. Here the CDR3 DNA reads TGTGCCAGCCTGCCCACTCGACAGGGACGTGAAAAACTGTTTTTT.

CDR3 amino acids: CASSISATNEKLFF. In nucleotides, the CDR3 is TGTGCCAGTAGTATTTCGGCAACTAATGAAAAACTGTTTTTT. The V gene is TRBV19, the J gene TRBJ1-4, with no clear D. CDR1 is LNHDA and CDR2 is SQIVND in the germline V gene (reference sequence). CDR3 size: 14 residues. The V end was cut by 3 bases, the J end by 0 bases, with 5 bases between.

The CDR3 DNA is TGTGCCAGCAGCGGTGGAGTGGGGAGCTCCTACGAGCAGTACTTC. Encoded protein: CASSGGVGSSYEQYF. The chain carries TRBV5-8 and TRBJ2-7, with D possibly matching TRBD2 (5 bases). From germline, CDR1 is SGHTS and CDR2 YDEGEE. The CDR3 has 15 amino acids. V lost 4 bases, J lost 0 bases, and 14 bases lay in between.

CDR3: CASSQGAGGAQETQYF. The CDR3 DNA is TGTGCCAGCAGCCAAGGAGCGGGGGGGGCCCAAGAGACCCAGTACTTC. The chain carries TRBV3-1 (or the pseudogene TRBV3-2) and TRBJ2-5, with TRBD2 identical over 10 bases. The ends lost 1 base at V and 1 base at J; junction bases unmatched: 3. The CDR3 runs 16 residues. Germline CDR1 LGHDT, CDR2 YNNKEL (reference sequence).

V and J are TRBV10-3 and TRBJ2-1; TRBD1 matches 8 bases. CDR1 ENHRY and CDR2 SYGVKD come from the germline V gene. This CDR3 region has 15 residues. V was clipped by 8 bases and J by 0 bases; unmatched bases: 6. CDR3 nucleotides: TGTGCCATCCAGCAGGGGGCAGTCTCCTACAATGAGCAGTTCTTC. Translating it yields CAIQQGAVSYNEQFF.

This clone was found a few times. This rearrangement joins TRBV28 to TRBJ2-2; 8 bases are a match to TRBD2. The CDR3 is made up of 14 amino acids. The V and J ends lost 6 bases and 5 bases, in that order; junction bases with no gene match: 5. The germline gives CDR1 MDHEN, CDR2 SYDVKM. The CDR3 DNA reads as TGTGCCAGCAGCCGACTAGCGAGAACCGGGGAGCTGTTTTTT. It encodes CASSRLARTGELFF.

The gene calls are TRBV18 and TRBJ2-4, with a weak D call TRBD2 (6 bases). This CDR3 is 15 amino acids long. Looked up from germline, CDR1 is KGHSH and CDR2 is LQKENI. V was clipped by 2 bases and J by 6 bases, with 14 bases between them. CDR3 amino acids: CASSPNSGEINIQYF. In DNA form, the CDR3 reads TGTGCCAGCTCACCAAACTCGGGGGAAATAAACATTCAGTACTTC.

The rearrangement joins TRBV5-1 to TRBJ2-2; the D is unclear. Between the trimmed V and J ends, which lost 4 bases and 0 bases, there was a span of 7 bases. Germline V gene sequence: CDR1 SGHRS, CDR2 YFSETQ. This CDR3 comprises 14 residues. In DNA form, the CDR3 reads TGCGCCAGCAGCCAAACAACGAACACCGGGGAGCTGTTTTTT. Translating gives CASSQTTNTGELFF.

The chain joins TRBV5-1 to TRBJ2-3; 9 bases are shared with TRBD2. The germline CDR1 and CDR2 sequences are SGHRS and YFSETQ. Trimming at V came to 4 bases and at J to 3 bases, leaving 12 bases not matched to a gene. CDR3 length: 17 amino acids. CDR3 sequence: CASSARQGTSGTDTQYF. The DNA of the CDR3 is TGCGCCAGCAGCGCCCGACAGGGAACTAGCGGGACAGATACGCAGTATTTT. The variable domain in full, with the rest retrieved from reference TRBV5-1 and TRBJ2-3, is KAGVTQTPRYLIKTRGQQVTLSCSPISGHRSVSWYQQTPGQGLQFLFEYFSETQRNKGNFPGRFSGRQFSNSRSEMNVSTLELGDSALYLCASSARQGTSGTDTQYFGPGTRLTVL.

V is TRBV29-1 and J is TRBJ2-2; D is unclear. The CDR3 contains 13 residues. The germline gives CDR1 SQVTM, CDR2 ANQGSEA. V lost 3 bases, J lost 2 bases, and 7 bases lay in between. For the CDR3, the DNA is TGCAGCGTTGACCGCGGCAACACCGGGGAGCTGTTTTTT. Translated: CSVDRGNTGELFF.

The gene calls are TRBV3-1 (or the pseudogene TRBV3-2) and TRBJ2-2; D unclear. CDR3 length: 14 residues. Germline V CDR1 and CDR2: LGHDT, YNNKEL (reference sequence). V lost 0 bases to trimming and J lost 7 bases, with 9 bases between them. The DNA of the CDR3 is TGTGCCAGCAGCCAAGATCTTAGTGGCGGGGAGCTGTTTTTT. Its protein product is CASSQDLSGGELFF.

Regarding this clone: At one boundary the junction diverges from the germline segment, which might be a read error. The V and J genes are TRBV7-2 and TRBJ2-7; 9 positions match TRBD2. This CDR3 region has 14 residues. Germline lookup yields CDR1 SGHTA and CDR2 FQGNSA. This CDR3 is CASRLAGVFDEQYF. CDR3 sequence (DNA): TGTGCCAGCAGGTTAGCGGGAGTGTTTGACGAGCAGTACTTC.

The chain recombines TRBV21-1 with TRBJ1-1; the D segment call TRBD1 is taken from the table without a DNA check. TRBV21-1 is annotated as a pseudogene. This CDR3 has 17 amino acids. The CDR3 DNA reads TGTGCCAGCAGACCCCGACGACAGGGGGCCCGGAATACTGAAGCTTTCTTT. Its translation: CASRPRRQGARNTEAFF.

The chain employs TRBV3-1 (or the pseudogene TRBV3-2) and TRBJ2-7; 7 bases align to TRBD1. Trimming removed 3 bases from V and 5 bases from J; junction bases left unmatched: 7. Germline values: CDR1 LGHDT, CDR2 YNNKEL (reference sequence). The CDR3 loop spans 14 amino acids. Here the CDR3 DNA reads TGTGCCAGCAGCCAGCTGACAGGGACCAACGAGCAGTACTTC. Amino acids: CASSQLTGTNEQYF.

The V gene is TRBV5-6, the J gene TRBJ1-5; TRBD1 agrees at 11 bases. CDR3 size: 17 residues. Trimming cost V 0 bases and J 7 bases; bases outside gene matches: 9. CDR1 is SGHDT, CDR2 YYEEEE, per germline. CDR3 sequence reads: CASSLGGQGAFNQPQHF. The CDR3 bases are TGTGCCAGCAGCTTGGGCGGACAGGGGGCCTTTAACCAGCCCCAGCATTTT.

The chain is built from TRBV5-1 and TRBJ2-7, with 7 bases lining up with TRBD2. Trimming removed 4 bases from V and 5 bases from J; junction bases left unmatched: 9. Germline lookup yields CDR1 SGHRS and CDR2 YFSETQ. The CDR3 extends over 14 amino acids. In nucleotides, the CDR3 is TGCGCCAGCAGCCCAGAAGCGGGGATGAACGAGCAGTACTTC. It translates to CASSPEAGMNEQYF.

In this sample, this clone turned up a few times. The chain is built from TRBV6-4 and TRBJ2-3, with 8 positions matching TRBD2. The CDR3 consists of 17 residues. Germline loops: CDR1 MRHNA, CDR2 SNTAGT. V shed 0 bases and J 2 bases; nucleotides not matched to a gene: 7. The chain's CDR3 is CASSDSAGGSLTDTQYF. The CDR3 DNA reads as TGTGCCAGCAGTGACTCGGCGGGGGGCTCCCTCACAGATACGCAGTATTTT.

The V call is TRBV15, the J call TRBJ2-7; 12 bases are shared with TRBD2. This CDR3 has 13 residues. Trimming removed 8 bases from V and 4 bases from J; junction bases left unmatched: 3. Germline V CDR1 and CDR2: LNHNV, YYDKDF (reference sequence). The CDR3 here is CATGLAGYYEQYF. The CDR3 DNA sequence: TGTGCCACCGGACTAGCGGGATATTACGAGCAGTACTTC.

The V and J genes are TRBV29-1 and TRBJ1-3, with D perhaps TRBD1 (5 bases). The CDR3 consists of 16 residues. Trimming removed 6 bases at V and 4 bases at J, with 22 bases between. Germline V CDR1 and CDR2: SQVTM, ANQGSEA. For the CDR3, the DNA is TGCAGCGTCTTGGGGGTGCGGGGGAGAGCGGGAAACACCATATATTTT. It specifies CSVLGVRGRAGNTIYF. The whole variable domain, remainder taken from reference TRBV29-1 and TRBJ1-3, is SAVISQKPSRDICQRGTSLTIQCQVDSQVTMMFWYRQQPGQSLTLIATANQGSEATYESGFVIDKFPISRPNLTFSTLTVSNMSPEDSSIYLCSVLGVRGRAGNTIYFGEGSWLTVV.

For the CDR3, the DNA is TGTGCCAGCAGCCGTGACAGTATGAACACTGAAGCTTTCTTT. It specifies CASSRDSMNTEAFF. The chain joins TRBV5-4 to TRBJ1-1; TRBD1 is a possible D gene (5 bases). V was pared by 4 bases and J by 0 bases, with 10 bases between. The germline gives CDR1 SGHNT, CDR2 YYREEE (reference sequence). The CDR3 has 14 residues.

In this sample, this clone turned up once. The chain is built from TRBV7-3 and TRBJ2-1; TRBD1 matches 9 bases. Germline CDR1 is SGHTA and CDR2 is FQGTGA. The CDR3 totals 15 residues. Unmatched junction bases numbered 6, after V lost 5 bases and J lost 4 bases. This chain's CDR3 is CASSPGTGKYNEQFF. In DNA, the CDR3 is TGTGCCAGCAGCCCCGGGACAGGGAAATACAATGAGCAGTTCTTC. The entire variable domain, with the rest obtained from reference TRBV7-3 and TRBJ2-1, is as follows: GAGVSQTPSNKVTEKGKYVELRCDPISGHTALYWYRQSLGQGPEFLIYFQGTGAADDSGLPNDRFFAVRPEGSVSTLKIQRTERGDSAVYLCASSPGTGKYNEQFFGPGTRLTVL.

This chain links TRBV5-1 with TRBJ1-4; D gene uncertain. CDR3 length: 14 residues. Germline CDR1 SGHRS, CDR2 YFSETQ. The V end was cut by 1 base, the J end by 3 bases, with 7 bases between. CDR3 bases: TGCGCCAGCAGCTTGTTCGGGGCTAATGAAAAACTGTTTTTT. Protein: CASSLFGANEKLFF.

The chain recombines TRBV18 with TRBJ1-6; D uncertain. Germline V gives CDR1 KGHSH, CDR2 LQKENI. The length of the CDR3 is 15 residues. V lost 4 bases and J 2 bases, leaving 9 bases between the germline ends. The CDR3 loop reads CASSLSGTYNSPLHF. In nucleotides, the CDR3 is TGTGCCAGCTCACTCTCCGGGACCTATAATTCACCCCTCCACTTT.

The V and J genes are TRBV24-1 and TRBJ2-7; 10 bases map to TRBD2. CDR3 length: 15 residues. Trimming took 5 bases from V and 3 from J; bases not matched to a gene: 6. CDR1 KGHDR and CDR2 SFDVKD come from the germline V gene. CDR3 nucleotides: TGTGCCACCAGTGCCTTAGCGGGAGGAATCTACGAGCAGTACTTC. It codes for CATSALAGGIYEQYF.

This chain joins TRBV28 and TRBJ1-1; tentative D call: TRBD1 (5 bases). Deletions cut 5 bases from V and 3 bases from J, with 7 bases between. Germline lookup yields CDR1 MDHEN and CDR2 SYDVKM. The CDR3 covers 12 residues. The CDR3 sequence: CASSPRDTEAFF. As DNA, the CDR3 is TGTGCCAGCAGTCCCAGGGACACTGAAGCTTTCTTT.

This clone occurred once. The chain links TRBV6-2 or TRBV6-3 to TRBJ1-2, with D perhaps matching TRBD1 (5 bases). This CDR3 contains 14 residues. V gave up 2 bases and J gave up 4 bases, with 11 bases separating them. Looked up from germline, CDR1 is MNHEY and CDR2 is SVGEGT. The chain's CDR3 is CASSYVRTSYGYTF. CDR3 in DNA: TGTGCCAGCAGTTACGTAAGGACATCCTATGGCTACACCTTC.

The J gene is TRBJ2-7, the V gene TRBV28; 8 bases match TRBD1. The germline V gene has CDR1 MDHEN and CDR2 SYDVKM. J gave up 1 base and V 2 bases, and 4 bases lay outside the gene matches. The CDR3 totals 15 residues. The CDR3 region is CASSLRTGRSYEQYF. The CDR3 coding sequence is TGTGCCAGCAGTTTACGGACAGGGCGATCCTACGAGCAGTACTTC.

The chain is built from TRBV6-5 and TRBJ2-1, with 8 bases matching TRBD2. Germline lookup yields CDR1 MNHEY and CDR2 SVGAGI. The trim removed 4 bases at V and 8 bases at J, leaving 10 bases unmatched. The CDR3 is 15 amino acids. The CDR3 reads CASSWGLEAIHEQFF. The CDR3 DNA follows: TGTGCCAGCAGTTGGGGACTAGAAGCGATACATGAGCAGTTCTTC.

This clone was picked up a small number of times. The chain combines TRBV5-1 with TRBJ1-5, with 7 bases matching TRBD1. In germline, CDR1 is SGHRS, CDR2 YFSETQ. This CDR3 comprises 15 residues. Trimming at V came to 0 bases and at J to 2 bases, leaving 2 bases not matched to a gene. CDR3 loop: CASSLDGQGNQPQHF. The CDR3 DNA sequence: TGCGCCAGCAGCTTGGATGGACAGGGCAATCAGCCCCAGCATTTT.

The chain links TRBV7-8 to TRBJ1-5, with D hard to call. The V gene lost 2 bases and the J gene lost 3 bases, with 5 bases spanning the gap. Germline assignment: CDR1 SGHVS and CDR2 FQNEAQ. The CDR3 has 13 amino acids. CDR3 in amino acids: CASSLTFNQPQHF. Here the CDR3 DNA reads TGTGCCAGCAGCTTAACTTTCAATCAGCCCCAGCATTTT.